This note documents a single T cell receptor beta chain sequence. Its cognate antigen has yet to be identified. Base qualities were left out, and no much larger clone turns up one base away. This record belongs to a study of beta chain features in type 1 diabetes (dated by TCRdb to between 2017 and 2018). About the investigation overall: No differences in mean age, gender distribution, total cell number or subset yield were found between patients and healthy donors. Across all samples, 90 million to 130 million sorted cells were examined, and cell number per subset correlated strongly with RNA yield. The study compared TCRB repertoires of sorted circulating CD4+ T cell subsets between recently diagnosed type 1 diabetes patients and matched healthy donors. Regulatory and stem cell-like memory subsets were isolated from only 8 patients and 8 healthy donors, whereas naive and central memory subsets came from all 30 or so donors.

Each donor gave one peripheral blood draw, averaging roughly 120 mL, which was collected into heparinised tubes. Using a panel that included CD45RO, CCR7, CD25, CD127, CD95 and CD27, naive, central memory, regulatory and stem cell-like memory CD4+ T cells were sorted on a BD FACSAria II. All sorted populations exceeded 95% purity. PBMCs were separated immediately by Lymphoprep density gradient centrifugation and were stained directly, without being cultured. To minimize batch effects, samples were stained and sorted in pairs, one healthy donor with one patient per experiment. The High Capacity cDNA Reverse Transcription Kit was used to reverse transcribe all of the isolated RNA, meaning that expressed TCRB transcripts were what got sequenced. Deep immunoSEQ sequencing was performed on naive, central memory and regulatory T cell samples, with an average of roughly 4 million total reads per sample. Sorted cells were lysed in RLT buffer and RNA was extracted with DNase-treated RNeasy Micro or Mini kits, depending on cell number. To prevent cross-contamination, every cell subset was processed on its own, while patient and healthy donor samples were processed together. The immunoSEQ multiplex PCR was used to amplify TCRB sequences from cDNA, generating 87-bp fragments that spanned the CDR3 region. Sequencing of the amplicons was performed on the Illumina HiSeq platform. In the paper's pipeline: PCR bias was computationally corrected using synthetic template baselines, reads within Hamming distance 2 were collapsed, and singletons that could not be merged were discarded. By aligning reads against IMGT, V, D and J genes, CDR3 length, and insertions or deletions at six rearrangement sites were assigned. Within each subset, clonotype counts were normalized to sorted cell number, after which true diversity and Gini coefficients were computed with the tcR R package. Repertoire sharing was quantified using the overlap coefficient calculated on TCRB nucleotide sequences. Not all clones reach the TCRdb copy of this immuneACCESS table, which keeps in-frame sequences only. Checked studies attribute under half of the gap to unresolved V genes and leave the rest unexplained. V, J and clone size were drawn from that table, and D and trimming were deduced from the DNA. This sample lists hundreds of thousands of clones; 9.3% were detected once. The ten largest clones capture roughly 1% of the sample.

What the research found in general, with its limitations: Fewer insertions and more nucleotide deletions at VDJ recombination sites were observed in patients with type 1 diabetes, implying thymic rearrangement abnormalities. Only small numbers of individuals were included in the HLA sub-analyses, which left unresolved whether HLA type had any influence on TCRB rearrangement. Naive, central memory and regulatory TCRB repertoires appeared more similar among patients than among healthy donors. Sequencing cDNA rather than genomic DNA could over-represent highly expressing activated cells, although activation and CD3 levels did not differ between groups. Shorter templates might be favored by PCR, yet because patient and control samples were amplified and corrected together, any such skew would affect both groups equally. Type 1 diabetes patients showed a moderate but significant shortening of TCRB CDR3 length in all four CD4+ subsets.

V and J are truncated by 1 base and 7 bases respectively, leaving an intervening sequence of 13 bases. In the germline V gene, CDR1 corresponds to SGHVS and CDR2 to FNYEAQ. The CDR3, from cysteine to phenylalanine, totals 14 residues. CDR3 DNA is the only sequence kept; it has 42 bases, read in frame from the first base. This clonotype was obtained from a man younger than 40 with type 1 diabetes. Sequencing was performed on central memory CD4+ T cells from blood. The chain is assembled from TRBV7-6 and TRBJ2-5; the D call could be TRBD1 or TRBD2, with each sharing 6 bases. Here is the DNA: TGTGCCAGCAGCTTAGTTTTCAAGGGGGGGACCCAGTACTTC. Translation gives CASSLVFKGGTQYF. With the rest looked up from the reference TRBV7-6 and TRBJ2-5 genes rather than sequenced, the full variable domain is GAGVSQSPRYKVTKRGQDVALRCDPISGHVSLYWYRQALGQGPEFLTYFNYEAQQDKSGLPNDRFSAERPEGSISTLTIQRTEQRDSAMYRCASSLVFKGGTQYFGPGTRLLVL.